This T cell receptor (beta chain) is from a study of T cells in Graves' hyperthyroidism and ophthalmopathy. The overall study: Staff took peripheral blood when the initial diagnosis was made, before any treatment began.

This clonotype occurred many times. The V end lost 6 bases, the J end lost 5 bases, and 17 bases lay between the germline ends. CDR1 MNHNS and CDR2 SASEGT come from the germline V gene. The CDR3 runs 14 residues. Template material for amplifying TCR beta CDR3 regions consisted of RNA transcripts. HTBI primers were employed in a first-round RT-PCR of the TCR CDR3. TCRdb fed the multiplex PCR reads into MiXCR, producing one record per CDR3 protein. The table includes hundreds of thousands of distinct CDR3 sequences, 15% to 17% detected once. Recently diagnosed hyperthyroidism of less than 2 months' duration affected patients aged 18 to 65. The study based diagnoses on clinical symptoms, serum thyroxine and TRAb, thyroid ultrasound and orbital computed tomography.

This chain links TRBV6-1 with TRBJ2-7, with a possible D match to TRBD1 (6 bases). This sequence was found in a woman between 18 and 30 years old with Graves' hyperthyroidism. Specimen: blood. The CDR3 sequence is CASSGQILGHEQYF. For the CDR3, the DNA is TGTGCCAGCAGCGGACAGATACTCGGCCACGAGCAGTACTTC.